These T cell receptor beta chains were read from a single sample in a study of blood T cell repertoires in COVID-19. Only in-frame clones appear in the TCRdb table, and some are missing; sequencing was by immunoSEQ multiplex PCR. Counted here are about 130,000 clones, around 85% occurring once; the ten biggest clones make up 4.3%. The specimen sequenced was peripheral blood. The receptors come from a human donor in a cohort sampled during active COVID-19. Both conserved end residues are part of each CDR3. A D gene is named only where the DNA matches it firmly. Clone size, where shown, is once, few, many, or a class for clones that have expanded.

j_call,v_call,d_call,clone_size,cdr3_aa,cdr3_nt
TRBJ2-2,TRBV12-3/TRBV12-4,-,-,CASSPRRTGELFF,TGTGCCAGCAGTCCTAGGCGGACCGGGGAGCTGTTTTTT
TRBJ1-5,TRBV19,-,-,CASSIGKNSNQPQHF,TGTGCCAGTAGTATCGGTAAGAATAGCAATCAGCCCCAGCATTTT
TRBJ1-1,TRBV7-9,-,-,CASSLGPGEAFF,TGTGCCAGCAGCTTAGGGCCGGGTGAAGCTTTCTTT
TRBJ1-5,TRBV6-5,TRBD1,many,CASTPGTASNQPQHF,TGTGCCAGCACCCCCGGGACAGCTAGCAATCAGCCCCAGCATTTT
TRBJ2-1,TRBV13,TRBD2,-,CASSLYRRTSGISYNEQFF,TGTGCCAGCAGCTTATATCGGCGGACTAGCGGGATCTCCTACAATGAGCAGTTCTTC
TRBJ2-5,TRBV2,-,-,CASRGSGPTQYF,TGTGCCAGCAGGGGTAGCGGTCCGACCCAGTACTTC
TRBJ2-5,TRBV5-6,-,-,CASSLGIQGTQETQYF,TGTGCCAGCAGCTTGGGAATCCAGGGGACCCAAGAGACCCAGTACTTC
TRBJ2-1,TRBV4-1,TRBD2,few,CASRASGSSSYNEQFF,TGCGCCAGCAGGGCTAGCGGGAGTAGCTCCTACAATGAGCAGTTCTTC
TRBJ2-5,TRBV6-5,-,-,CASKWREGGQETQYF,TGTGCCAGCAAATGGAGGGAGGGGGGCCAAGAGACCCAGTACTTC
TRBJ2-5,TRBV7-3,-,-,CASSLTGGGKETQYF,TGTGCCAGCAGCTTAACCGGCGGAGGGAAAGAGACCCAGTACTTC
TRBJ2-7,TRBV7-8,TRBD2,-,CASSLELAGAYEQYF,TGTGCCAGCAGCTTAGAACTAGCGGGGGCCTACGAGCAGTACTTC
TRBJ2-7,TRBV19,-,-,CASSINYDSLHEQYF,TGTGCCAGTAGTATTAATTACGACTCGCTCCACGAGCAGTACTTC
TRBJ1-5,TRBV30,TRBD1,-,CACSGTGVNQPQHF,TGTGCCTGCTCCGGGACAGGGGTTAATCAGCCCCAGCATTTT
TRBJ2-5,TRBV5-6,-,-,CASSWDFLGETQYF,TGTGCCAGCAGCTGGGACTTTCTGGGAGAGACCCAGTACTTC
TRBJ1-5,TRBV19,-,-,CASSRGGDGNQPQHF,TGTGCCAGTAGTAGAGGGGGAGACGGCAATCAGCCCCAGCATTTT
TRBJ1-2,TRBV6-5,TRBD1,-,CASLLDRGSGYTF,TGTGCCAGTTTGTTGGACAGGGGATCTGGCTACACCTTC
TRBJ1-6,TRBV19,-,-,CASSIQGIGSPLHF,TGTGCCAGTAGTATCCAGGGGATCGGGTCACCCCTCCACTTT
TRBJ2-1,TRBV7-2,TRBD2,-,CASRKSIFSGAGDEQFF,TGTGCCAGCAGAAAATCCATCTTTAGCGGGGCCGGGGATGAGCAGTTCTTC
TRBJ2-1,TRBV6-6,-,-,CASSITGRQFF,TGTGCCAGCAGTATCACAGGGAGGCAGTTCTTC
TRBJ2-3,TRBV3-1/TRBV3-2,TRBD2,-,CASSQDLAGGTDTQYF,TGTGCCAGCAGCCAAGATCTAGCGGGAGGAACAGATACGCAGTATTTT
TRBJ1-2,TRBV7-8,-,-,CASSLGPPVRGYGYTF,TGTGCCAGCAGCTTAGGGCCCCCCGTCAGGGGATATGGCTACACCTTC
TRBJ2-1,TRBV9,-,-,CASSVDLLTSYEQFF,TGTGCCAGCAGCGTAGACTTATTAACTTCGTATGAGCAGTTCTTC
TRBJ1-4,TRBV11-3,-,-,CASAGYGEKLFF,TGTGCCAGCGCCGGGTATGGTGAAAAACTGTTTTTT
TRBJ2-1,TRBV11-2,-,-,CASSLEGLGEQFF,TGTGCCAGCAGCCTGGAGGGTCTCGGTGAGCAGTTCTTC
TRBJ1-2,TRBV29-1,TRBD1,-,CSVGEQGGPRGYTF,TGCAGCGTTGGGGAACAGGGGGGGCCGAGGGGCTACACCTTC
TRBJ2-1,TRBV9,-,-,CASSVDGRGHEQFF,TGTGCCAGCAGCGTAGATGGGCGGGGCCATGAGCAGTTCTTC
TRBJ2-7,TRBV7-2,-,-,CASTKRSEQYF,TGTGCCAGCACCAAACGGTCCGAGCAGTACTTC
TRBJ1-1,TRBV7-2,TRBD1,few,CASSLDNRGTEAFF,TGTGCCAGCAGCTTAGACAACAGGGGCACTGAAGCTTTCTTT
TRBJ2-3,TRBV7-7,TRBD2,-,CASSPTSGGVDTQYF,TGTGCTAGCAGCCCTACTAGCGGGGGCGTAGATACGCAGTATTTT
TRBJ1-2,TRBV15,-,-,CATSRGINEDYGYTF,TGTGCCACCAGCAGAGGCATTAATGAGGACTATGGCTACACCTTC
TRBJ1-1,TRBV18,TRBD1,-,CASSLGGQGAPNTEAFF,TGTGCCAGCTCACTAGGGGGGCAGGGGGCCCCGAACACTGAAGCTTTCTTT
TRBJ1-2,TRBV4-3,TRBD1,-,CASSQDGTGSGYGYTF,TGCGCCAGCAGCCAAGATGGGACAGGGTCGGGCTATGGCTACACCTTC
TRBJ1-2,TRBV19,-,-,CASKPLGVDYGYTF,TGTGCCAGTAAGCCGCTAGGGGTGGACTATGGCTACACCTTC
TRBJ2-3,TRBV5-1,TRBD1,-,CASSLWTGVGDTQYF,TGCGCCAGCAGCTTGTGGACAGGGGTCGGAGATACGCAGTATTTT
TRBJ2-7,TRBV11-2,TRBD1,-,CASSRQGVYEQYF,TGTGCCAGCAGTCGACAGGGGGTCTACGAGCAGTACTTC
TRBJ1-1,TRBV5-6,-,-,CASSEEEGSEAFF,TGTGCCAGCAGCGAAGAAGAGGGCTCTGAAGCTTTCTTT
TRBJ1-1,TRBV27,TRBD1,-,CASSLTGPWTEAFF,TGTGCCAGCAGTCTGACAGGGCCGTGGACTGAAGCTTTCTTT
TRBJ1-1,TRBV5-4,-,-,CASSILGVGTEAFF,TGTGCCAGCAGCATCCTCGGGGTGGGCACTGAAGCTTTCTTT
TRBJ1-1,TRBV4-3,TRBD1,-,CASSNVPGQGFNTEAFF,TGCGCCAGCAGCAACGTCCCGGGACAGGGCTTCAACACTGAAGCTTTCTTT
TRBJ2-2,TRBV18,TRBD1,-,CASSAGDRDTGELFF,TGTGCCAGCTCGGCGGGGGACAGGGATACCGGGGAGCTGTTTTTT
TRBJ1-3,TRBV11-2,-,-,CASSFSSAGRMGGNTIYF,TGTGCCAGCAGCTTCTCATCCGCCGGCAGGATGGGTGGAAACACCATATATTTT
TRBJ1-6,TRBV30,TRBD1,-,CACILQGDSPLHF,TGTGCCTGTATTTTACAGGGGGATTCACCCCTCCACTTT
TRBJ2-5,TRBV19,-,-,CASSMGLPGEAQYF,TGTGCCAGTAGTATGGGACTCCCTGGAGAGGCCCAGTACTTC
TRBJ1-6,TRBV7-9,TRBD1,-,CASSFGQGTISPLHF,TGTGCCAGCAGCTTCGGACAGGGAACAATCTCACCCCTCCACTTT
TRBJ1-1,TRBV11-1,-,-,CASSFVPGGSGTEAFF,TGTGCCAGCAGCTTTGTGCCAGGAGGTAGTGGCACTGAAGCTTTCTTT
TRBJ2-3,TRBV3-1/TRBV3-2,TRBD1,few,CASSHPGQGAYTQYF,TGTGCCAGCAGCCATCCGGGACAGGGGGCATATACGCAGTATTTT
TRBJ1-2,TRBV6-2/TRBV6-3,TRBD1,-,CASSYPQGQTYGYTF,TGTGCCAGCAGTTACCCCCAGGGACAGACCTATGGCTACACCTTC
TRBJ2-5,TRBV5-1,-,-,CASSLVAEETQYF,TGCGCCAGCAGCTTGGTAGCGGAAGAGACCCAGTACTTC
TRBJ1-4,TRBV9,-,-,CASSVAGSRVEKLFF,TGTGCCAGCAGCGTAGCTGGGTCACGGGTTGAAAAACTGTTTTTT
TRBJ2-1,TRBV19,TRBD1,many,CASSMQGQTHNEQFF,TGTGCCAGTAGTATGCAGGGACAGACCCACAATGAGCAGTTCTTC
TRBJ1-5,TRBV6-5,-,-,CASMDFGPQHF,TGTGCCAGCATGGACTTTGGGCCCCAGCATTTT